This T cell receptor beta chain was sequenced in a study of response to subunit inactivated influenza vaccine. Points from the study as a whole: With each seasonal influenza vaccination, the authors suggested, few new T cells are recruited.

MiXCR, applied by TCRdb to the RT-PCR reads, yields one record per CDR3 protein. The sample has hundreds of thousands of distinct CDR3 sequences, less than 20% seen once. V lost 4 bases to trimming and J lost 0 bases, with 9 bases between them. The CDR3 is 15 residues long. Germline values: CDR1 MNHNS, CDR2 SASEGT. There are many counts of this clonotype. The target antigen is unknown. The material was PBMCs from blood, obtained roughly 5 days after vaccination. The rearrangement uses TRBV6-1 and TRBJ2-2; tentative D call: TRBD2 (5 bases). The sequence was collected from a man aged 45-65 years who received an inactivated influenza vaccine. The CDR3 coding sequence is TGTGCCAGCAGTGGACTGAGGGCGAACACCGGGGAGCTGTTTTTT. Translating gives CASSGLRANTGELFF.